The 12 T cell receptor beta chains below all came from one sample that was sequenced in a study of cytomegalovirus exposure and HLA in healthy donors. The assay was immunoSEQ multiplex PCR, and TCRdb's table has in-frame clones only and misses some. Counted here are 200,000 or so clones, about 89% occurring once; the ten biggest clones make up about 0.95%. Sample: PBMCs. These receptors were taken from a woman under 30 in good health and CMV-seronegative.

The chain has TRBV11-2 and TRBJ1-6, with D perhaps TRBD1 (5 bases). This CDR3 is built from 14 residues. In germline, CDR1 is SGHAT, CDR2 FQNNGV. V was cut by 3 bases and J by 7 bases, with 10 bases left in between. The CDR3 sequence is CASSLRQGNSPLHF. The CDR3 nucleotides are TGTGCCAGCAGCTTGAGGCAGGGAAATTCACCCCTCCACTTT.

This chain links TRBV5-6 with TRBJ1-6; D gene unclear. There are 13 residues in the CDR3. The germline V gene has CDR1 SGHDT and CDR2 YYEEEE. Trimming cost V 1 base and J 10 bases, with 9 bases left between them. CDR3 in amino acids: CASSLNRESPLHF. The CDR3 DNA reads TGTGCCAGCAGCTTGAATCGGGAGTCACCCCTCCACTTT.

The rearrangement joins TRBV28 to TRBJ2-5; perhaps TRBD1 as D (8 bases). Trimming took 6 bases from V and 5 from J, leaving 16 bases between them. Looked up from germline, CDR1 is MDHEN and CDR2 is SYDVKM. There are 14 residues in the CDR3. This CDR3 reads CASSRLQGGETQYF. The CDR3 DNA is TGTGCCAGCAGCCGTCTACAGGGGGGGGAGACCCAGTACTTC.

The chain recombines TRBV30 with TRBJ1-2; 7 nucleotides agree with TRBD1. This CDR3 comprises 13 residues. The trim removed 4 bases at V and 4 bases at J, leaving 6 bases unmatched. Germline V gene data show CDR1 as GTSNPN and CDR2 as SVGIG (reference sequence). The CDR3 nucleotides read TGTGCCTGGACCAGGACAGGCCTCTATGGCTACACCTTC. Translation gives CAWTRTGLYGYTF. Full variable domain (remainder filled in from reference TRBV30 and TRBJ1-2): SQTIHQWPATLVQPVGSPLSLECTVEGTSNPNLYWYRQAAGRGLQLLFYSVGIGQISSEVPQNLSASRPQDRQFILSSKKLLLSDSGFYLCAWTRTGLYGYTFGSGTRLTVV.

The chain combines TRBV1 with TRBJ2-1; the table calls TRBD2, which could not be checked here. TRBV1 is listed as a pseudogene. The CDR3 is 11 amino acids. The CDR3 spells CTSREPGEQFF. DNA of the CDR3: TGCACCAGCAGAGAGCCGGGGGAGCAGTTCTTC.

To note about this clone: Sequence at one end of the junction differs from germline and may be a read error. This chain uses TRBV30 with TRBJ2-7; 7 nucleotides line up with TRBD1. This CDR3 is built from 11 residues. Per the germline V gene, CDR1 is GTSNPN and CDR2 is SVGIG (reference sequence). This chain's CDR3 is CAWSRWGQPVF. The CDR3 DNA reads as TGTGCCTGGAGTAGGTGGGGACAGCCAGTTTTC.

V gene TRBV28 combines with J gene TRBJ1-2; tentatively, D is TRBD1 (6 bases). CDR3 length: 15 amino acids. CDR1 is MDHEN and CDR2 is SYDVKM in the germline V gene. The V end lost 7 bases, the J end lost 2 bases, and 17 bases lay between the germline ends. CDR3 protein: CASTLTGLSNYGYTF. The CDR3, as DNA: TGTGCCAGCACACTAACAGGGCTTTCGAACTATGGCTACACCTTC.

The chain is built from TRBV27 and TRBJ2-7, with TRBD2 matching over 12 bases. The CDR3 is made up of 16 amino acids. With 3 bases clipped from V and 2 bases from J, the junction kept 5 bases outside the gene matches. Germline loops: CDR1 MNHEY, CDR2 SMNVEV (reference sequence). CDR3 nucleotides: TGTGCCAGCAGTTTCCTTACTAGCGGGAGGACCTACGAGCAGTACTTC. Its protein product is CASSFLTSGRTYEQYF.

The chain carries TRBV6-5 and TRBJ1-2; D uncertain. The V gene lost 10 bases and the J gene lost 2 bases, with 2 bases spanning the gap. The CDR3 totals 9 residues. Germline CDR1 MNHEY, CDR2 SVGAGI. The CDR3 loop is CATNYGYTF. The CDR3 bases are TGTGCCACGAACTATGGCTACACCTTC.

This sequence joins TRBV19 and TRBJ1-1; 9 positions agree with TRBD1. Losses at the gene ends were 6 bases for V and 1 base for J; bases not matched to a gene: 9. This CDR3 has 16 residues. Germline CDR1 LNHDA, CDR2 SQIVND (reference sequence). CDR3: CASRRTGVVKNTEAFF. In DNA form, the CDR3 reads TGTGCCAGTAGGCGGACAGGGGTGGTGAAGAACACTGAAGCTTTCTTT.

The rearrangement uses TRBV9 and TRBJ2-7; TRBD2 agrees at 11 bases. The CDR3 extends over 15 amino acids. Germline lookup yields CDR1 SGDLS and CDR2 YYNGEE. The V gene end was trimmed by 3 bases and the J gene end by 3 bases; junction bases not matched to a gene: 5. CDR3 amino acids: CASSEGGTSGYEQYF. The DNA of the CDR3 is TGTGCCAGCAGCGAGGGGGGGACTAGCGGCTACGAGCAGTACTTC.

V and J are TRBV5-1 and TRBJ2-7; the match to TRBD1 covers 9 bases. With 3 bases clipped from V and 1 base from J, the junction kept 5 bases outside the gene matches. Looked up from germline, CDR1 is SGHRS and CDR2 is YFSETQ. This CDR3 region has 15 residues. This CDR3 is CASSYLGTGSYEQYF. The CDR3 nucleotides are TGCGCCAGCAGCTACTTAGGGACAGGGTCCTACGAGCAGTACTTC.